This T cell receptor beta chain was captured in a study of radiotherapy plus CTLA-4 blockade in lung cancer. Whole-study findings and limits: TCR clones of tumor origin grew in blood after radiotherapy plus ipilimumab.

Patients with chemo-refractory metastatic non-small-cell lung cancer received focal radiation plus CTLA-4 blockade with ipilimumab. With V trimmed by 5 bases and J by 5 bases, 10 bases remained unmatched. Germline V gene sequence: CDR1 MNHNY, CDR2 SVGAGI (reference sequence). The CDR3 sequence is 16 residues long. As regards this clone: Antigen specificity is unknown.

The protocol was immunoSEQ multiplex PCR, while the TCRdb copy is restricted to in-frame clones and leaves out a portion. Here the sample spans roughly 98,000 clones, approximately 85% being singletons. This sequence was found in a human donor with non-small cell lung cancer who had a partial response to radiotherapy plus ipilimumab. This rearrangement joins TRBV6-6 to TRBJ1-5; TRBD1 aligns across 9 bases. Sequencing was performed on peripheral blood, taken from a patient treated with radiotherapy plus ipilimumab. The CDR3 DNA follows: TGTGCCAGCAGTCATACGACAGGGGGGCAGGATCAGCCCCAGCATTTT. This translates into CASSHTTGGQDQPQHF.